The 18 T cell receptor beta chains below all came from one sample that was sequenced in a study of blood T cells in healthy people across ages. Primers used in a second PCR of roughly 6 to 11 cycles were a sample-barcoded 5' primer and a J-beta primer mix. TCRdb used MiXCR to reprocess the 5' RACE reads, holding one entry per CDR3 protein. Among roughly 830,000 distinct CDR3 sequences listed, approximately 67% were seen once. Sequenced input: blood. The receptors were sampled from a young man in good health.

The chain employs TRBV20-1 and TRBJ2-5; 9 bases match TRBD2. From germline, CDR1 is DFQATT and CDR2 SNEGSKA (reference sequence). CDR3 length: 15 amino acids. The trim removed 1 base at V and 4 bases at J, leaving 7 bases unmatched. CDR3 in amino acids: CSARGGAGGAETQYF. The DNA of the CDR3 is TGCAGTGCTAGAGGAGGAGCGGGGGGTGCAGAGACCCAGTACTTC.

In its sample, this clonotype was seen once. The V gene is TRBV12-3 or TRBV12-4, the J gene TRBJ2-7; D uncertain. The J call may be wrong; the DNA end is better matched by TRBJ2-4. This CDR3 comprises 14 residues. Here the CDR3 DNA reads TGTGCCAGCAGTTTAGGCAGGACCCCCAACATTCAGTACTTC. Translation: CASSLGRTPNIQYF.

The chain recombines TRBV20-1 with TRBJ1-4, with D perhaps TRBD1 (6 bases). With 0 bases removed from V and 2 bases from J, the gap between germline ends came to 16 bases. This CDR3 has 17 amino acids. CDR1 DFQATT and CDR2 SNEGSKA come from the germline V gene (reference sequence). CDR3 bases: TGCAGTGCTAGAGATTGGGCAGGGGAAAGGACTAATGAAAAACTGTTTTTT. Its translation: CSARDWAGERTNEKLFF.

V and J are TRBV20-1 and TRBJ2-5; D is unresolved. V was clipped by 8 bases and J by 0 bases, with 7 bases between them. The CDR3 covers 11 residues. Germline V gene lookup returns CDR1 DFQATT and CDR2 SNEGSKA (reference sequence). CDR3 in amino acids: CSHGYQETQYF. The CDR3 DNA sequence: TGCAGTCATGGGTACCAAGAGACCCAGTACTTC.

This chain uses TRBV6-2 or TRBV6-3 with TRBJ2-4; no reliable D call. The closer fit of TRBJ2-7 to the DNA end suggests the J call may be wrong. In germline, CDR1 is MNHEY, CDR2 SVGEGT. This CDR3 has 12 residues. The CDR3 DNA reads TGTGCCAGCTCCGAACTCATCTACGAGCAGTACTTC. This encodes CASSELIYEQYF.

V is TRBV4-3 and J is TRBJ1-1, with a possible D match to TRBD1 (6 bases). CDR3 length: 18 residues. Trimming removed 2 bases from V and 1 base from J, with 20 bases in between. Germline loops: CDR1 LGHNA, CDR2 YSLEER. DNA for the CDR3: TGCGCCAGCAGCCAAATGTGGACAGCGGCGGCGGGGAACACTGAAGCTTTCTTT. Translating gives CASSQMWTAAAGNTEAFF.

This clonotype was detected only once. This chain joins TRBV11-2 and TRBJ2-7; 8 bases map to TRBD1. With 6 bases clipped from V and 4 bases from J, the junction kept 8 bases outside the gene matches. The CDR3 spans 14 residues. Germline values: CDR1 SGHAT, CDR2 FQNNGV. The CDR3 spells CASRNDRGGYEQYF. In DNA, the CDR3 is TGTGCCAGCAGAAACGACAGGGGTGGATACGAGCAGTACTTC.

The chain combines TRBV20-1 with TRBJ2-4; D may correspond to TRBD1 or TRBD2 (7 bases each). TRBJ2-5 explains the end of the DNA better; the J call may be wrong. The CDR3 contains 13 residues. Germline CDR1 and CDR2: DFQATT and SNEGSKA (reference sequence). CDR3: CSANRGGGETQYF. CDR3 bases: TGCAGTGCAAACAGGGGAGGGGGAGAGACCCAGTACTTC.

The gene calls are TRBV24-1 and TRBJ2-4; tentatively, D is TRBD1 (7 bases). The DNA end is a closer match to TRBJ2-5, so the J assignment may be wrong. The CDR3 spans 18 residues. The germline CDR1 and CDR2 sequences are KGHDR and SFDVKD. The CDR3 DNA is TGTGCCACCAGTGATCTCCTTGGCGGGACAGAGGAAGTGGAGACCCAGTACTTC. Its translation: CATSDLLGGTEEVETQYF.

The chain employs TRBV3-1 and TRBJ2-3; 10 nucleotides line up with TRBD2. Germline-derived CDR1 and CDR2 are LGHDT and YNNKEL (reference sequence). V dropped 0 bases and J dropped 5; count of bases not matched to a gene: 8. The CDR3 covers 17 residues. In DNA, the CDR3 is TGTGCCAGCAGCCAAGATCTAGCGGGGGTTTCCATAGATACGCAGTATTTT. This codes for CASSQDLAGVSIDTQYF.

V and J are TRBV29-1 and TRBJ2-4; 9 positions agree with TRBD2. The V segment lost 0 bases and the J segment 13 bases; nucleotides outside the gene matches: 10. The germline gives CDR1 SQVTM, CDR2 ANQGSEA. CDR3 size: 14 residues. CDR3 residues: CSVEEQAGGYKQYF. The CDR3 nucleotides are TGCAGCGTTGAAGAGCAAGCGGGGGGCTACAAGCAGTACTTC.

The chain couples TRBV20-1 to TRBJ1-2; a weak D match, TRBD1 (6 bases). Germline V CDR1 and CDR2: DFQATT, SNEGSKA (reference sequence). This CDR3 is built from 16 residues. With 4 bases removed from V and 2 bases from J, the gap between germline ends came to 20 bases. CDR3 nucleotide sequence: TGCAGTGCTAAGACGGGGACACCCGCAACGAACTATGGCTACACCTTC. Its translation is CSAKTGTPATNYGYTF.

In its sample, this clonotype was seen once. The chain has TRBV15 and TRBJ2-7; 7 bases are a match to TRBD1. There are 16 residues in the CDR3. Trimming removed 1 base from V and 2 bases from J; junction bases left unmatched: 8. Germline CDR1 and CDR2: LNHNV and YYDKDF (reference sequence). Written as DNA, the CDR3 is TGTGCCACCAGCAGAGCAATCGGGACAGACCCCTACGAGCAGTACTTC. Its translation: CATSRAIGTDPYEQYF.

This clonotype was seen a few times. The V call is TRBV25-1, the J call TRBJ1-2, with D unclear. The CDR3 totals 11 residues. The ends were cut back, 3 bases at V and 8 bases at J, with 7 bases in the middle. Germline-derived CDR1 and CDR2 are MGHDK and SYGVNS. CDR3 in DNA: TGTGCCAGCAGTGACGAGGAGGGCTACACCTTC. Protein sequence: CASSDEEGYTF.

This clonotype was counted a few times. The CDR3 reads CSVEDAEGSYEQYF. The CDR3 DNA is TGCAGCGTTGAAGATGCGGAGGGATCCTACGAGCAGTACTTC. The V and J genes are TRBV29-1 and TRBJ2-7; D may be TRBD2 (6 bases). Per the germline V gene, CDR1 is SQVTM and CDR2 is ANQGSEA. The CDR3 spans 14 residues. V was pared by 0 bases and J by 1 base, with 10 bases between.

The chain recombines TRBV12-3 or TRBV12-4 with TRBJ2-3, with 10 bases matching TRBD1. The CDR3 extends over 14 amino acids. With 8 bases clipped from V and 8 bases from J, the junction kept 10 bases outside the gene matches. This CDR3 is CASHETGGQSTQYF. CDR3 coding DNA: TGTGCCAGCCATGAGACAGGGGGCCAAAGTACGCAGTATTTT.

This clonotype has more than one count but fewer than ten. The chain recombines TRBV27 with TRBJ2-7; 8 nucleotides line up with TRBD2. The V and J ends lost 10 bases and 1 base, in that order; junction bases with no gene match: 18. Germline V gene data show CDR1 as MNHEY and CDR2 as SMNVEV (reference sequence). The CDR3 consists of 17 residues. The CDR3 DNA sequence: TGTGCCAACCCCGAGCCTAGGGGCGGGGGGACATCCTACGAGCAGTACTTC. Translated: CANPEPRGGGTSYEQYF.

The J gene is TRBJ2-4, the V gene TRBV5-1; D is unclear. The J call may not be correct, given that the DNA end is closer to TRBJ2-7. The length of the CDR3 is 13 residues. Germline CDR1 reads SGHRS; CDR2 reads YFSETQ. The CDR3 here is CASATSLGYEQYF. DNA for the CDR3: TGCGCCAGTGCGACGAGTTTAGGGTACGAGCAGTACTTC.